Listed below are T cell receptor beta chains from one sample, sequenced in a study of long-term antiretroviral therapy in people with HIV. Profiling relied on immunoSEQ multiplex PCR, and the TCRdb table lists in-frame clones only, not all of them. The sample has 34,000 or so clones, around 83% seen once. Sequences were derived from unsorted PBMCs, sampled approximately 2.9 years before starting antiretroviral therapy. These receptors were taken from a woman aged 25 to 39 with HIV. Each CDR3 is given with its conserved first and last residue. Each record gives: clone size, V gene, D gene, J gene, CDR3 DNA, CDR3 protein. A D gene is named only where the DNA matches it firmly. Only part of the rows carry a size: once, few, many, or a class if the clone is expanded.

abundance: -
v_gene: TRBV27
d_gene: -
j_gene: TRBJ1-1
CDR3nt: TGTGCCAGCAGTTTAAGGCGGGGACGGGAAGCTTTCTTT
CDR3aa: CASSLRRGREAFF

abundance: -
v_gene: TRBV15
d_gene: -
j_gene: TRBJ1-3
CDR3nt: TGTGCCACCAGCTCGGACGTCTCTGGAAACACCATATATTTT
CDR3aa: CATSSDVSGNTIYF

abundance: -
v_gene: TRBV19
d_gene: -
j_gene: TRBJ1-2
CDR3nt: TGTGCCAGTAGTATACGAGAGGGACATTATGGCTACACCTTC
CDR3aa: CASSIREGHYGYTF

abundance: -
v_gene: TRBV6-1
d_gene: -
j_gene: TRBJ1-2
CDR3nt: TGTGCCAGCAGCGTCGTGGCAGGGGATAGCTATGGCTACACCTTC
CDR3aa: CASSVVAGDSYGYTF

abundance: -
v_gene: TRBV14
d_gene: -
j_gene: TRBJ1-6
CDR3nt: TGTGCCAGCAGTCAGGCCGGGTTGCCCCTCCACTTT
CDR3aa: CASSQAGLPLHF

abundance: -
v_gene: TRBV5-5
d_gene: -
j_gene: TRBJ1-1
CDR3nt: TGTGCCAGCAGCCCCCGACGGCCCCCGCTGGGCACTACTGAAGCTTTCTTT
CDR3aa: CASSPRRPPLGTTEAFF

abundance: -
v_gene: TRBV19
d_gene: -
j_gene: TRBJ1-6
CDR3nt: TGTGCCAGTAGCCCGAGTAGCTCCTATAATTCACCCCTCCACTTT
CDR3aa: CASSPSSSYNSPLHF

abundance: -
v_gene: TRBV6-5
d_gene: -
j_gene: TRBJ1-2
CDR3nt: TGTGCCAGCAGTTACACCAGGGACGGCAGGGGCTACACCTTC
CDR3aa: CASSYTRDGRGYTF

abundance: once
v_gene: TRBV6-1
d_gene: TRBD1
j_gene: TRBJ2-4
CDR3nt: TGTGCCAGCGATACAGGGGGGGCCAAAAACATTCAGTACTTC
CDR3aa: CASDTGGAKNIQYF

abundance: -
v_gene: TRBV5-6
d_gene: -
j_gene: TRBJ1-5
CDR3nt: TGTGCCAGCAGTGGTAATAGCAATCAGCCCCAGCATTTT
CDR3aa: CASSGNSNQPQHF

abundance: -
v_gene: TRBV5-6
d_gene: -
j_gene: TRBJ2-1
CDR3nt: TGTGCCAGCGAACTGTCGGGTGAGCAGTTCTTC
CDR3aa: CASELSGEQFF

abundance: -
v_gene: TRBV7-7
d_gene: -
j_gene: TRBJ2-3
CDR3nt: TGTGCCAGCAGCCAGGACAGATCAGATACGCAGTATTTT
CDR3aa: CASSQDRSDTQYF

abundance: -
v_gene: TRBV5-1
d_gene: -
j_gene: TRBJ1-6
CDR3nt: TGCGCCAGCAATGTGGACAGCGCTTATAATTCACCCCTCCACTTT
CDR3aa: CASNVDSAYNSPLHF

abundance: -
v_gene: TRBV5-4
d_gene: -
j_gene: TRBJ2-2
CDR3nt: TGTGCCAGCAGCCCTGACACCATCGGGGAGCTGTTTTTT
CDR3aa: CASSPDTIGELFF

abundance: -
v_gene: TRBV29-1
d_gene: -
j_gene: TRBJ1-2
CDR3nt: TGCAGCGTGAACCGACAGGAGAGGGCTGGCTACACCTTC
CDR3aa: CSVNRQERAGYTF

abundance: -
v_gene: TRBV7-3
d_gene: -
j_gene: TRBJ1-3
CDR3nt: TGTGCCAGCAGCCGACTCACACCCACCTCTGGAAACACCATATATTTT
CDR3aa: CASSRLTPTSGNTIYF

abundance: once
v_gene: TRBV9
d_gene: TRBD1
j_gene: TRBJ1-4
CDR3nt: TGTGCCAGCAGCGTTAACAGGGGCCAGGGTGAAAAACTGTTTTTT
CDR3aa: CASSVNRGQGEKLFF

abundance: -
v_gene: TRBV5-1
d_gene: TRBD1
j_gene: TRBJ1-1
CDR3nt: TGCGCCAGCAGCTTGACACAGGGGGCTTCAGGAACTGAAGCTTTCTTT
CDR3aa: CASSLTQGASGTEAFF

abundance: -
v_gene: TRBV5-1
d_gene: -
j_gene: TRBJ2-3
CDR3nt: TGCGCCAGCAGCTTATTTTCAGATACGCAGTATTTT
CDR3aa: CASSLFSDTQYF

abundance: -
v_gene: TRBV11-3
d_gene: TRBD2
j_gene: TRBJ2-3
CDR3nt: TGTGCCAGCGGACTAGAAAGAGATACGCAGTATTTT
CDR3aa: CASGLERDTQYF

abundance: few
v_gene: TRBV9
d_gene: -
j_gene: TRBJ2-2
CDR3nt: TGTGCCAGCAGCGCGGACAGAAACACCGGGGAGCTGTTTTTT
CDR3aa: CASSADRNTGELFF

abundance: -
v_gene: TRBV5-1
d_gene: TRBD2
j_gene: TRBJ2-3
CDR3nt: TGCGCCAGCAGCTTGGTGGGACTAGCGGCTAGCACAGATACGCAGTATTTT
CDR3aa: CASSLVGLAASTDTQYF

abundance: -
v_gene: TRBV19
d_gene: TRBD1
j_gene: TRBJ2-5
CDR3nt: TGTGCCAGCAGGGACAGGCAAGAGACCCAGTACTTC
CDR3aa: CASRDRQETQYF

abundance: -
v_gene: TRBV6-5
d_gene: -
j_gene: TRBJ1-4
CDR3nt: TGTGCCAGCAGTTACAAGGGAGCGACTAATGAAAAACTGTTTTTT
CDR3aa: CASSYKGATNEKLFF